This TCR beta chain derives from a study of blood T cell repertoires in COVID-19. About the study: Nucleic acid was either cDNA or gDNA, and it came from T cells, B-cell-depleted T cells, or PBMCs.

Per the original data handling: From reference gene primer amplification, estimates of nucleated cell counts were derived. Clones were read by immunoSEQ multiplex PCR, and TCRdb kept only the in-frame ones, dropping some. The DNA was the basis for D and trimming; V, J and clone size are from that table. This table has under 400,000 clones, around 87% appearing once. The receptor was derived from a woman aged 25 to 39 with COVID-19, enrolled during active disease. Material for sequencing was peripheral blood.

Here the CDR3 reads CASSESSAVGELFF. Here the CDR3 DNA reads TGCGCCAGCAGTGAGTCATCCGCAGTGGGGGAGCTGTTTTTT. The rearrangement joins TRBV10-1 to TRBJ2-2, with D unclear. CDR1 and CDR2 (germline): WNHNN, SYGVQD (reference sequence). The CDR3 length is 14 residues. Trimming cost V 0 bases and J 8 bases, with 10 bases left between them.